This TCR beta chain is drawn from a study of T cell clonality in common variable immunodeficiency. Study-wide results and limits: Compared with healthy controls, CVID subjects showed increased TCRbeta clonality, mostly in about a third.

Some clones are missing from TCRdb's copy, which holds only in-frame ones; the method was immunoSEQ multiplex PCR. Sampling found tens of thousands of clones, none seen once. This clone was detected many times. Its antigen remains unidentified. The sequenced fragment ends 3 residues before the CDR3 boundary, so the rest is inferred from the germline J gene. Germline loops: CDR1 SNHLY, CDR2 FYNNEI. J lost 3 bases, V lost 4 bases, and 2 bases had no gene match. The length of the CDR3 is 13 residues. Material for sequencing was peripheral blood mononuclear cells. This clonotype originated in a person aged 18 to 75 in good health. The V gene is TRBV2, the J gene TRBJ1-1; 7 bases match TRBD1. CDR3 region: CASSGDRYTEAFF. The sequenced part of the CDR3 DNA is TGTGCCAGCAGTGGGGACAGATACACTGAA.